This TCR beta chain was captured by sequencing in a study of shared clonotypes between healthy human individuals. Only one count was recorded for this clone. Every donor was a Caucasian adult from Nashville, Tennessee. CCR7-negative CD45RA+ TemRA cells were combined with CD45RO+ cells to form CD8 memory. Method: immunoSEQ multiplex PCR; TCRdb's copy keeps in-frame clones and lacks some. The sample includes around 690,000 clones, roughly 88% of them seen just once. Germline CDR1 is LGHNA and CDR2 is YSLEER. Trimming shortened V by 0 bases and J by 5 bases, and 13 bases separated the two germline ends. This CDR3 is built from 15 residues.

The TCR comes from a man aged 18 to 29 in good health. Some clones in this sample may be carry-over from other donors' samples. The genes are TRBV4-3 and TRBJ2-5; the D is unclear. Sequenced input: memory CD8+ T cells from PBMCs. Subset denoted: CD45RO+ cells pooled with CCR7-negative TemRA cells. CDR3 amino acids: CASSQDRADGETQYF. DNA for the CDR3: TGCGCCAGCAGCCAAGACCGCGCAGATGGGGAGACCCAGTACTTC.